A single sample is the source of the 23 T cell receptor beta chains below, sequenced in a study of tumor-infiltrating lymphocytes in primary liver carcinoma. Reverse transcription of approximately 0.55 ug total RNA with a constant-region primer produced TCR beta cDNA. Three nested multiplex PCR rounds, a slightly modified ARM-PCR, produced the libraries for TCR beta. Amplification in the first two PCR rounds was performed using TRBV1-TRBV30 forward primers and a C-beta reverse primer for about 10 cycles each. In TCRdb, the multiplex PCR reads were re-called with MiXCR into one record per CDR3 protein. Seen here are 310,000 or so distinct CDR3 sequences, 65% observed once, and the top ten hold roughly 6%. Germline DNA was extracted too, while blood RNA derived from unsorted whole blood. The specimen was peripheral blood. The receptor source for this set is a man between 40 and 49 years old with primary liver carcinoma and hepatitis B virus infection.

Worth noting for this clonotype: At one of its ends the junction is not consistent with the germline gene, which may arise from a read error. The chain is built from TRBV5-5 and TRBJ2-5; unclear D gene. Germline values: CDR1 SGHKS, CDR2 YYEKEE (reference sequence). The CDR3 consists of 11 residues. The CDR3 DNA reads as TGTGCCAGCAGTCGCCAAGGGACCCAGTACTTC. This translates into CASSRQGTQYF.

Note on this clonotype: One end of the junction does not line up with germline, which may come from a read error. The chain links TRBV6-6 to TRBJ2-2, with 10 positions matching TRBD2. Germline CDR1 MNHNY, CDR2 SVGAGI (reference sequence). The CDR3 is 16 amino acids. This CDR3 reads CASSLVAGGNTGELFF. For the CDR3, the DNA is TGTGCAAGCAGCCTAGTAGCGGGAGGGAACACCGGGGAGCTGTTTTTT.

On this clonotype: At one of its ends the junction is not consistent with the germline gene, which may arise from a read error. The V gene is TRBV6-2 or TRBV6-3, the J gene TRBJ2-5; TRBD1 matches at 8 bases. Germline V gene sequence: CDR1 MNHEY, CDR2 SVGEGT. The CDR3 has 15 amino acids. In DNA, the CDR3 is TGTGCCAGCAGTTACAACACCAGGGGGCAAGAGACCCAGTACTTT. It is translated as CASSYNTRGQETQYF.

The V and J genes are TRBV11-1 and TRBJ2-7; the D call may be TRBD1 or TRBD2 (6 bases each). Germline V gene sequence: CDR1 SGHAT, CDR2 FQDESV (reference sequence). The CDR3 runs to 14 residues. With 5 bases removed from V and 3 bases from J, the gap between germline ends came to 14 bases. This chain's CDR3 is CASSRGQGGYEQYF. The CDR3 nucleotides read TGTGCCAGCAGCCGGGGGCAGGGTGGCTACGAGCAGTACTTC.

This clonotype was seen a handful of times. This chain joins TRBV10-2 and TRBJ1-5, with TRBD1 matching 10 bases. V lost 6 bases to trimming and J lost 1 base; unmatched junction nucleotides: 6. Germline-derived CDR1 and CDR2 are WSHSY and SAAADI. The CDR3 has 16 residues. CDR3 sequence: CASSLGQGVSNQPQHF. CDR3 DNA: TGCGCCAGCAGCCTTGGACAGGGGGTAAGCAATCAGCCCCAGCATTTT.

Concerning this clonotype: This could be a read error, since a much larger clone is one nucleotide away. The chain links TRBV6-5 to TRBJ2-5; 16 nucleotides agree with TRBD2. The CDR3 runs to 17 residues. Germline CDR1 reads MNHEY; CDR2 reads SVGAGI. The CDR3 coding sequence is TGTGCCAGCAGTTACTGGGGACTAGCGGGAGGGCAAGAGACCCACTACTTC. It is translated as CASSYWGLAGGQETHYF.

Notes on this clonotype: A single base separates this from a much larger clone, so it may be a read error. The chain employs TRBV4-2 and TRBJ2-7, with 7 bases aligning to TRBD2. This CDR3 comprises 15 residues. CDR1 and CDR2 from the germline V gene are LGHNA and YNFKEQ. DNA for the CDR3: TGTGCCTGCAGCCAAGAACGCGGGAGTGGCCACGAGCAGTACTTC. It is translated as CACSQERGSGHEQYF.

This clonotype has a count of ten or more. V and J are TRBV6-6 and TRBJ2-4, with D possibly matching TRBD2 (6 bases). The CDR3 has 12 amino acids. V lost 6 bases to trimming and J lost 8 bases, with 11 bases between them. Germline V gene data show CDR1 as MNHNY and CDR2 as SVGAGI (reference sequence). DNA of the CDR3: TGTGCCAGCAGGAGGGACTCTGACATTCAGTACTTC. Protein product: CASRRDSDIQYF.

Details on this clonotype: A much larger clone differs by one base, so this may be a read error. The J gene is TRBJ2-7, the V gene TRBV6-2 or TRBV6-3; D is uncertain. Germline loops: CDR1 MNHEY, CDR2 SVGEGT. This CDR3 comprises 10 residues. CDR3 residues: CDSRTSEQYF. The DNA for the CDR3 is TGTGACAGCCGTACCTCCGAGCAGTACTTC.

The chain couples TRBV5-1 to TRBJ2-7; 7 nucleotides agree with TRBD1. The CDR3 has 13 amino acids. Germline CDR1 is SGHRS and CDR2 is YFSETQ. J was trimmed by 6 bases and V by 2 bases; bases with no gene match: 5. The CDR3 coding sequence is TGCGCCAGCAGCTTTCAGGGGGAACCCGAGCAGTACTTC. As protein: CASSFQGEPEQYF.

This clonotype was detected a few times. V gene TRBV6-4 combines with J gene TRBJ2-1; 11 positions agree with TRBD2. Trimming took 10 bases from V and 9 from J; bases not matched to a gene: 11. Germline V gene data show CDR1 as MRHNA and CDR2 as SNTAGT. The CDR3 has 14 amino acids. CDR3 in DNA: TGTGCCACCTCTGAACTAGCGGGAGAAACTGAGCAGTTCTTC. Its protein is CATSELAGETEQFF.

In the case of this clonotype: At one of its ends the junction is not consistent with the germline gene, which may arise from a read error. This chain uses TRBV10-3 with TRBJ2-5; a weak D match, TRBD1 (5 bases). Germline V gene lookup returns CDR1 ENHRY and CDR2 SYGVKD. This CDR3 contains 13 residues. The CDR3 protein is CAIRPTEQETQNF. In DNA form, the CDR3 reads TGTGCCATCAGGCCGACAGAACAAGAGACCCAGAACTTC.

This clonotype was seen a few times. V is TRBV7-3 and J is TRBJ2-7; 10 bases fit TRBD2. The trim removed 0 bases at V and 5 bases at J, leaving 13 bases unmatched. The CDR3 sequence is 18 residues long. Germline CDR1 is SGHTA and CDR2 is FQGTGA. The CDR3 DNA follows: TGTGCCAGCAGCTTAACTCGGGGATCCTCTAGCGGGAGAAACGAGCAGTACTTC. It is translated as CASSLTRGSSSGRNEQYF. Full variable domain (remainder filled in from reference TRBV7-3 and TRBJ2-7): GAGVSQTPSNKVTEKGKYVELRCDPISGHTALYWYRQSLGQGPEFLIYFQGTGAADDSGLPNDRFFAVRPEGSVSTLKIQRTERGDSAVYLCASSLTRGSSSGRNEQYFGPGTRLTVT.

On this clonotype: This may be a read error: a much more frequent sequence differs by one nucleotide. The genes are TRBV6-5 and TRBJ1-5; D perhaps matches TRBD1 (6 bases). The V gene lost 5 bases and the J gene lost 3 bases, with 11 bases spanning the gap. Germline V gene data show CDR1 as MNHEY and CDR2 as SVGAGI. The CDR3 has 14 residues. CDR3 DNA: TGTGCCAGCAGTCAGAGGGGGTACAATCAGCCCCAGCATTTT. This sequence encodes CASSQRGYNQPQHF.

The rearrangement uses TRBV12-3 or TRBV12-4 and TRBJ2-5; D possibly corresponds to TRBD2 (6 bases). CDR3 length equals 14 residues. V lost 4 bases and J lost 13, with 22 bases in between. The CDR3: CASSSRAGWETRYF. The CDR3 DNA is TGTGCCAGCAGTTCGAGGGCGGGGTGGGAGACTCGGTACTTC.

In its sample, this clonotype was seen many times. The chain is built from TRBV5-6 and TRBJ2-7; 8 nucleotides agree with TRBD2. Germline lookup yields CDR1 SGHDT and CDR2 YYEEEE. The CDR3 covers 14 residues. Unmatched junction bases numbered 5, after V lost 0 bases and J lost 6 bases. The CDR3 DNA is TGTGCCAGCAGCTTGGGGCTAGCGGGTGTCGAGCAGTACTTC. This sequence encodes CASSLGLAGVEQYF.

Concerning this clonotype: Relative to the germline gene, one junction end is altered; a read error may explain this. V is TRBV11-2 and J is TRBJ2-5; no definite D call. The CDR3 totals 14 residues. Germline V CDR1 and CDR2: SGHAT, FQNNGV. The CDR3 sequence: CAISLVPGKETQYF. Written as DNA, the CDR3 is TGTGCCATCAGCTTAGTGCCGGGTAAAGAGACCCAGTACTTC.

The genes are TRBV7-8 and TRBJ1-4; the D gene is possibly TRBD1 (5 bases). Germline loops: CDR1 SGHVS, CDR2 FQNEAQ. This CDR3 is built from 16 residues. V lost 3 bases and J lost 8, with 19 bases in between. For the CDR3, the DNA is TGTGCCAGCAGCTTCGGCAGGGAGGGAGGCGGGGAAAAACTGTTTTTT. Translation gives CASSFGREGGGEKLFF.

Concerning this clonotype: This sequence may be a read error, since a much larger clone differs from it by one base. The chain recombines TRBV6-1 with TRBJ2-1, with unresolved D. This CDR3 spans 16 amino acids. CDR1 MNHNS and CDR2 SASEGT come from the germline V gene. As DNA, the CDR3 is TGTGCCGGCAGTGAAGAGCCTTGGAGCTCCTACAATGAGCAGTTCTTC. It codes for CAGSEEPWSSYNEQFF.

This clonotype was recorded a few times. This rearrangement joins TRBV28 to TRBJ2-5, with D unclear. The germline V and J ends were trimmed by 2 bases and 7 bases, with 5 bases remaining between them. This CDR3 region has 11 residues. CDR1 is MDHEN, CDR2 SYDVKM, per germline. The CDR3 is CASSLLATQYF. CDR3 DNA: TGTGCCAGCAGTTTACTCGCGACCCAGTACTTC.

J is TRBJ1-1 and V is TRBV30; 7 bases match TRBD1. The CDR3 is made up of 11 amino acids. The J segment lost 1 base and the V segment lost 8 bases, leaving 1 base of the junction unmatched. Per the germline V gene, CDR1 is GTSNPN and CDR2 is SVGIG (reference sequence). Here the CDR3 reads CAGTANTEAFF. The CDR3 DNA reads as TGTGCCGGGACAGCGAACACTGAAGCTTTCTTT.

In its sample, this clonotype was seen many times. The CDR3 nucleotides are TGTGCCATCAGTGGGCCCAGACTCTATGGCTACACCTTC. It codes for CAISGPRLYGYTF. The chain carries TRBV10-3 and TRBJ1-2; D is ambiguous. The germline V gene has CDR1 ENHRY and CDR2 SYGVKD. CDR3 length: 13 residues. V was cut by 4 bases and J by 4 bases, with 10 bases left in between.

In regard to this clonotype: A much more abundant neighbour one base away suggests this may be a read error. As DNA, the CDR3 is TGCAGCGTTCGAAATAGTGGCACCGGGAAGCTGTTTTTT. Encoded protein: CSVRNSGTGKLFF. The chain couples TRBV29-1 to TRBJ2-2, with D possibly TRBD2 on 5 matching bases. From germline, CDR1 is SQVTM and CDR2 ANQGSEA. CDR3 length: 13 amino acids.